These 32 T cell receptor beta chains share one sample of origin, sequenced in a study of blood T cell repertoires in COVID-19 (dated by TCRdb to about 2020). Receptor libraries were prepared by the immunoSEQ multiplex PCR assay. TCRdb provides this immuneACCESS table in a form limited to in-frame rearrangements. Some clones are lacking; in checked studies, under half of them reflect an unresolved V gene, and why the rest are absent is not known. In all, the sample holds some 51,000 clones, and roughly 91% of those were seen once. The leading ten clones occupy about 10% of the sample. Sequenced input: peripheral blood. These receptors all come from a man between 50 and 59 years old with active COVID-19.

The V gene is TRBV27, the J gene TRBJ2-5; D remains unclear. The CDR3 loop spans 13 amino acids. The germline V gene has CDR1 MNHEY and CDR2 SMNVEV (reference sequence). Trimming took off 5 bases at V and 7 bases at J, with 14 bases between the two ends. The CDR3 nucleotides are TGTGCCAGCAGTGTAAGGTCCCTAGGGACCCAGTACTTC. It translates to CASSVRSLGTQYF.

The chain joins TRBV5-1 to TRBJ2-3; 9 nucleotides agree with TRBD1. Germline trimming cut 5 bases from V and 6 bases from J; bases unmatched to any gene: 10. CDR3 length equals 15 residues. CDR1 and CDR2 (germline): SGHRS, YFSETQ. The CDR3 loop reads CASRSGTGTFDTQYF. The CDR3 DNA sequence: TGCGCCAGCAGATCAGGGACAGGGACTTTCGATACGCAGTATTTT.

The rearrangement links TRBV3-1 (or the pseudogene TRBV3-2) to TRBJ2-7; D is possibly TRBD1 (5 bases). The V end lost 2 bases, the J end lost 2 bases, and 10 bases lay between the germline ends. The CDR3 is 14 amino acids. Germline CDR1 and CDR2: LGHDT and YNNKEL (reference sequence). The CDR3 bases are TGTGCCAGCAGCCAATTCCAGGGTACCTACGAGCAGTACTTC. This encodes CASSQFQGTYEQYF.

J is TRBJ1-4 and V is TRBV7-9, with TRBD1 matching over 10 bases. The V and J ends lost 5 bases and 6 bases, in that order; junction bases with no gene match: 9. There are 16 residues in the CDR3. Germline CDR1 SEHNR, CDR2 FQNEAQ (reference sequence). CDR3 DNA: TGTGCCAGCAGCACAAGGACAGGGGGACGGTATGAAAAACTGTTTTTT. This codes for CASSTRTGGRYEKLFF.

The chain links TRBV12-3 or TRBV12-4 to TRBJ2-7; TRBD2 matches at 9 bases. The CDR3 contains 13 residues. Trimming at V came to 1 base and at J to 11 bases, leaving 6 bases not matched to a gene. CDR3 loop: CASSLVGSGGEYF. CDR3 coding DNA: TGTGCCAGCAGTTTAGTTGGTAGCGGGGGAGAGTACTTC.

The chain couples TRBV6-2 or TRBV6-3 to TRBJ1-5; no firm D call. V gave up 2 bases and J gave up 0 bases, with 8 bases separating them. The CDR3 covers 15 residues. Germline V gene sequence: CDR1 MNHEY, CDR2 SVGEGT. CDR3 protein: CASSYPRDSNQPQHF. CDR3 nucleotide sequence: TGTGCCAGCAGTTACCCCCGGGATAGCAATCAGCCCCAGCATTTT.

The CDR3 is CASSVTSGATGELFF. The CDR3 nucleotides are TGCGCCAGCAGCGTTACTAGCGGGGCCACCGGGGAGCTGTTTTTT. The gene calls are TRBV5-1 and TRBJ2-2; TRBD2 matches at 10 bases. Per the germline V gene, CDR1 is SGHRS and CDR2 is YFSETQ. Germline trimming cut 4 bases from V and 4 bases from J; bases unmatched to any gene: 4. CDR3 length: 15 residues. Looking up the rest from reference TRBV5-1 and TRBJ2-2 gives the full variable domain: KAGVTQTPRYLIKTRGQQVTLSCSPISGHRSVSWYQQTPGQGLQFLFEYFSETQRNKGNFPGRFSGRQFSNSRSEMNVSTLELGDSALYLCASSVTSGATGELFFGEGSRLTVL.

V usage is TRBV4-3 and J usage is TRBJ1-4; possibly TRBD1 for D (6 bases). The CDR3 loop spans 14 amino acids. Germline lookup yields CDR1 LGHNA and CDR2 YSLEER. Trimming left V 3 bases short and J 2 bases short, with 7 bases between. CDR3 in amino acids: CASSQQGTNEKLFF. The CDR3, as DNA: TGCGCCAGCAGCCAGCAGGGGACTAATGAAAAACTGTTTTTT.

CDR3 coding DNA: TGTGCCAGCAGCTTAAATCGCGGGAATGAGCAGTTCTTC. Encoded protein: CASSLNRGNEQFF. The V and J genes are TRBV11-2 and TRBJ2-1, with TRBD2 as a possible D gene (5 bases). V lost 2 bases, J lost 7 bases, and 9 bases lay in between. Per the germline V gene, CDR1 is SGHAT and CDR2 is FQNNGV. The CDR3 has 13 residues. Full variable domain (rest looked up from reference TRBV11-2 and TRBJ2-1): EAGVAQSPRYKIIEKRQSVAFWCNPISGHATLYWYQQILGQGPKLLIQFQNNGVVDDSQLPKDRFSAERLKGVDSTLKIQPAKLEDSAVYLCASSLNRGNEQFFGPGTRLTVL.

Note on this clone: The same CDR3 is also encoded by other DNA sequences in this sample. The V and J genes are TRBV18 and TRBJ2-5, with a possible D match to TRBD2 (6 bases). The V end lost 6 bases, the J end lost 2 bases, and 10 bases lay between the germline ends. There are 13 residues in the CDR3. Germline lookup yields CDR1 KGHSH and CDR2 LQKENI. The CDR3 DNA reads TGTGCCAGCTCCCTAGGACTACAAGAGACCCAGTACTTC. It translates to CASSLGLQETQYF.

V usage is TRBV6-2 or TRBV6-3 and J usage is TRBJ2-1, with 8 bases that match TRBD2. The CDR3 spans 18 residues. Germline loops: CDR1 MNHEY, CDR2 SVGEGT. Losses at the gene ends were 0 bases for V and 6 bases for J; bases not matched to a gene: 13. In DNA, the CDR3 is TGTGCCAGCAGTTACTCGCGCCTTCCCACTAGCGGAGGCAATGAGCAGTTCTTC. Translation: CASSYSRLPTSGGNEQFF.

The sample holds one count of this clone. The chain combines TRBV18 with TRBJ2-7, with D possibly TRBD1 on 6 matching bases. The CDR3 totals 15 residues. Germline loops: CDR1 KGHSH, CDR2 LQKENI. V lost 3 bases and J 5 bases, leaving 17 bases between the germline ends. The CDR3 protein is CASSPWAAGVNEQYF. The DNA for the CDR3 is TGTGCCAGCTCACCGTGGGCGGCAGGGGTCAACGAGCAGTACTTC.

This clone has a single count. The chain joins TRBV2 to TRBJ2-6; the match to TRBD1 covers 7 bases. Losses at the gene ends were 8 bases for V and 4 bases for J; bases not matched to a gene: 11. CDR1 is SNHLY, CDR2 FYNNEI, per germline. The CDR3 sequence is 16 residues long. CDR3 bases: TGTGCCAGCCGTGGACAGGCGGTTCAAGGGGCCAACGTCCTGACTTTC. This codes for CASRGQAVQGANVLTF.

CDR3 amino acids: CASSFGSSGGETQYF. The CDR3, as DNA: TGTGCCAGCAGCTTTGGGAGCTCGGGTGGGGAGACCCAGTACTTC. V gene TRBV9 combines with J gene TRBJ2-7, with a possible D match to TRBD2 (5 bases). Judging by the DNA end, TRBJ2-5 fits better; the J call may be wrong. This CDR3 is 15 amino acids long. CDR1 is SGDLS and CDR2 is YYNGEE in the germline V gene.

The genes are TRBV21-1 and TRBJ1-2; TRBD1, the table's D call, was not compared with the DNA. TRBV21-1 is annotated as a pseudogene. The CDR3 loop spans 16 amino acids. The CDR3 here is CASSKGPRQINYGYTF. CDR3 DNA sequence: TGTGCCAGCAGCAAAGGGCCGAGACAGATTAACTATGGCTACACCTTC.

This clone was recorded once. The V call is TRBV28, the J call TRBJ2-7, with D possibly being TRBD1 (7 bases). The CDR3 is 12 residues long. The V end was cut by 7 bases, the J end by 3 bases, with 10 bases between. Germline CDR1 MDHEN, CDR2 SYDVKM. CDR3 amino acids: CASTRGVYEQYF. The DNA of the CDR3 is TGTGCCAGCACCAGGGGGGTCTACGAGCAGTACTTC.

The V gene is TRBV4-3, the J gene TRBJ2-3; TRBD2 agrees at 10 bases. Germline V gene data show CDR1 as LGHNA and CDR2 as YSLEER. This CDR3 is built from 17 residues. Unmatched junction bases numbered 3, after V lost 0 bases and J lost 0 bases. In DNA, the CDR3 is TGCGCCAGCAGCCAAGATAAAGCGGGAGGGAGCACAGATACGCAGTATTTT. Translated: CASSQDKAGGSTDTQYF.

With regard to this clone: Germline and junction disagree at one end, which may indicate a read error. The V call is TRBV5-1, the J call TRBJ2-7, with a weak D call TRBD1 (6 bases). Germline V lookup: CDR1 SGHRS, CDR2 YFSETQ. The length of the CDR3 is 15 residues. The DNA for the CDR3 is TGCGCCAGCAGCTTATTAACGGGACACTCCTCCGAGCAGTACTTC. The encoded protein is CASSLLTGHSSEQYF. The full variable domain, with the rest looked up from reference TRBV5-1 and TRBJ2-7, is KAGVTQTPRYLIKTRGQQVTLSCSPISGHRSVSWYQQTPGQGLQFLFEYFSETQRNKGNFPGRFSGRQFSNSRSEMNVSTLELGDSALYLCASSLLTGHSSEQYFGPGTRLTVT.

This clone was picked up one time. Here the CDR3 reads CASSYGSGRSTGELFF. As DNA, the CDR3 is TGTGCCAGCAGTTATGGTAGCGGGAGGTCCACCGGGGAGCTGTTTTTT. This chain links TRBV6-5 with TRBJ2-2, with 10 bases fitting TRBD2. This CDR3 is 16 amino acids long. After removal of 3 bases from V and 4 bases from J, the junction contained 5 bases not matched to a gene. CDR1 and CDR2 from the germline V gene are MNHEY and SVGAGI.

The chain has TRBV7-9 and TRBJ1-1; weak D call: TRBD1 (5 bases). The CDR3 is 14 residues long. The V end lost 3 bases, the J end lost 1 base, and 9 bases lay between the germline ends. CDR1 is SEHNR and CDR2 is FQNEAQ in the germline V gene (reference sequence). The CDR3 nucleotides are TGTGCCAGCAGCTTGAGCGGGGGGAACACTGAAGCTTTCTTT. Translation: CASSLSGGNTEAFF.

This CDR3 reads CASSSIRTGVQKHF. CDR3 DNA: TGTGCCAGCAGTTCGATCAGGACAGGGGTCCAGAAACATTTT. This sequence joins TRBV28 and TRBJ1-5, with 9 bases that match TRBD1. The CDR3 extends over 14 amino acids. V dropped 4 bases and J dropped 16; count of bases not matched to a gene: 14. Germline V gene sequence: CDR1 MDHEN, CDR2 SYDVKM.

CDR3 protein: CASSSTTTGAIQYF. The CDR3 DNA reads as TGTGCCAGCAGCTCAACGACGACAGGGGCCATTCAGTACTTC. This chain uses TRBV11-2 with TRBJ2-4, with 8 bases identical to TRBD1. The CDR3 spans 14 residues. The J segment lost 9 bases and the V segment lost 4 bases, leaving 8 bases of the junction unmatched. The germline V gene encodes CDR1 SGHAT and CDR2 FQNNGV. The whole variable domain, remainder taken from reference TRBV11-2 and TRBJ2-4, is EAGVAQSPRYKIIEKRQSVAFWCNPISGHATLYWYQQILGQGPKLLIQFQNNGVVDDSQLPKDRFSAERLKGVDSTLKIQPAKLEDSAVYLCASSSTTTGAIQYFGAGTRLSVL.

This chain links TRBV28 with TRBJ2-3; no reliable D call. This CDR3 is built from 16 residues. The V end lost 7 bases, the J end lost 0 bases, and 17 bases lay between the germline ends. The V gene's germline CDR1 is MDHEN and CDR2 SYDVKM. The CDR3 nucleotides are TGTGCCAGCACTGGCCGCCTTAGCTCTAGCACAGATACGCAGTATTTT. Protein: CASTGRLSSSTDTQYF.

This sequence joins TRBV28 and TRBJ2-5; 7 nucleotides agree with TRBD2. Germline V CDR1 and CDR2: MDHEN, SYDVKM. After removal of 3 bases from V and 4 bases from J, the junction contained 5 bases not matched to a gene. CDR3 length: 14 residues. The CDR3 coding sequence is TGTGCCAGCAGTTTTTGGGAGGGACGAGAGACCCAGTACTTC. Translation: CASSFWEGRETQYF.

The genes are TRBV24-1 and TRBJ2-7, with a weak D call TRBD1 (5 bases). CDR3 length equals 13 residues. V lost 3 bases and J 6 bases, leaving 11 bases between the germline ends. The germline CDR1 and CDR2 sequences are KGHDR and SFDVKD. In nucleotides, the CDR3 is TGTGCCACCAGTGATCCGACAGAATCCGAGCAGTACTTC. It encodes CATSDPTESEQYF.

The chain links TRBV4-2 to TRBJ2-2, with 13 bases lining up with TRBD2. The CDR3 is made up of 18 amino acids. Unmatched junction bases numbered 7, after V lost 3 bases and J lost 3 bases. Germline lookup yields CDR1 LGHNA and CDR2 YNFKEQ. DNA for the CDR3: TGTGCCAGCAGCCATGGGACTAGCGGGGCGGCGGACACCGGGGAGCTGTTTTTT. Translated: CASSHGTSGAADTGELFF.

The CDR3 here is CAWGVGGSVMDEQFF. The CDR3 region has the DNA TGTGCCTGGGGAGTGGGCGGGAGCGTTATGGATGAGCAGTTCTTC. V gene TRBV30 combines with J gene TRBJ2-1, with TRBD2 matching over 7 bases. Unmatched junction bases numbered 15, after V lost 5 bases and J lost 8 bases. Per germline, CDR1 GTSNPN and CDR2 SVGIG (reference sequence). The CDR3 length is 15 residues.

The chain has TRBV30 and TRBJ2-7; D is unclear. The length of the CDR3 is 11 residues. V dropped 1 base and J dropped 3 bases, with 4 bases sitting between them. Per germline, CDR1 GTSNPN and CDR2 SVGIG (reference sequence). The CDR3 coding sequence is TGTGCCTGGAGTGACAGCTACGAGCAGTACTTC. This codes for CAWSDSYEQYF.

The V and J genes are TRBV7-8 and TRBJ1-2; 8 bases match TRBD1. The CDR3 loop spans 13 amino acids. Germline V gene sequence: CDR1 SGHVS, CDR2 FQNEAQ. With V trimmed by 3 bases and J by 5 bases, 2 bases remained unmatched. CDR3 region: CASSLGQEYGYTF. CDR3 sequence (DNA): TGTGCCAGCAGCTTGGGACAGGAATATGGCTACACCTTC. The whole variable domain, remainder taken from reference TRBV7-8 and TRBJ1-2, is GAGVSQSPRYKVAKRGQDVALRCDPISGHVSLFWYQQALGQGPEFLTYFQNEAQLDKSGLPSDRFFAERPEGSVSTLKIQRTQQEDSAVYLCASSLGQEYGYTFGSGTRLTVV.

V is TRBV10-3 and J is TRBJ2-1; 10 bases are a match to TRBD1. The V gene's germline CDR1 is ENHRY and CDR2 SYGVKD. Germline trimming cut 5 bases from V and 7 bases from J; bases unmatched to any gene: 5. The CDR3 contains 14 residues. The CDR3, as DNA: TGTGCCATCAGTCCCCCGGGACAGGGGAATGAGCAGTTCTTC. This gives the protein CAISPPGQGNEQFF.

The chain combines TRBV7-9 with TRBJ2-1; D not certain. Germline V gives CDR1 SEHNR, CDR2 FQNEAQ (reference sequence). Deletions cut 2 bases from V and 8 bases from J, with 7 bases between. The CDR3 spans 12 residues. CDR3 in DNA: TGTGCCAGCAGCTTATCGGCGGATGAGCAGTTCTTC. As protein: CASSLSADEQFF.

V and J are TRBV19 and TRBJ2-7; perhaps TRBD1 as D (5 bases). The CDR3 loop spans 14 amino acids. Looked up from germline, CDR1 is LNHDA and CDR2 is SQIVND (reference sequence). Trimming cost V 3 bases and J 3 bases, with 12 bases left between them. Here the CDR3 DNA reads TGTGCCAGTAGTATGGGCAGGACACGCTACGAGCAGTACTTC. Translated, it gives CASSMGRTRYEQYF.